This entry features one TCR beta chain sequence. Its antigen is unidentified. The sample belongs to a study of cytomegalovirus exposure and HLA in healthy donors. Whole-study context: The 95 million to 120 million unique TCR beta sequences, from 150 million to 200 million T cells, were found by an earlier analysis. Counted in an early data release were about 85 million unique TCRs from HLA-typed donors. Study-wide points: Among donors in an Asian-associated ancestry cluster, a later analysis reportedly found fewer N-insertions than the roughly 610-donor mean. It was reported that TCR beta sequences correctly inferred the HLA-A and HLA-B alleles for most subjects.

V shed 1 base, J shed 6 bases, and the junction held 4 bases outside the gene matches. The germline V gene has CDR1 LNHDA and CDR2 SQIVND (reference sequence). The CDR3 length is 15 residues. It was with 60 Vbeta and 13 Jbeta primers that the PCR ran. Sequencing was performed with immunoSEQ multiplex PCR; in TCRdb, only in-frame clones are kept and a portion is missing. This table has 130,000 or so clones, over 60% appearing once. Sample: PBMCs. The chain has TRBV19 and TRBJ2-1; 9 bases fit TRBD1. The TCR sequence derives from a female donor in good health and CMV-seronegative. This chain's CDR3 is CASSIGGQGVNEQFF. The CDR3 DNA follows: TGTGCCAGTAGTATAGGGGGACAGGGAGTCAATGAGCAGTTCTTC.